Shown below are 10 T cell receptor beta chains from a single sample sequenced in a study of cytomegalovirus exposure and HLA in healthy donors. 13 Jbeta primers and 60 Vbeta primers were used for the PCR. Using immunoSEQ multiplex PCR, the repertoire was profiled, and TCRdb retains in-frame clones only, with some absent. The sample has around 50,000 clones, 83% seen once; the top ten hold around 4.7%. Source material: PBMCs. These receptor sequences come from a man in his thirties or forties in good health and CMV-seronegative.

The chain employs TRBV13 and TRBJ1-4; 10 nucleotides match TRBD1. Germline CDR1 is PRHDT and CDR2 is FYEKMQ (reference sequence). CDR3 length equals 16 residues. J gave up 8 bases and V 4 bases, and 10 bases lay outside the gene matches. The CDR3 bases are TGTGCCAGCAGCTCTTCCTCGACAGGGGGCCAGGAAAAACTGTTTTTT. This sequence encodes CASSSSSTGGQEKLFF.

The V gene is TRBV19, the J gene TRBJ2-5; 12 bases agree with TRBD2. The germline V gene encodes CDR1 LNHDA and CDR2 SQIVND (reference sequence). This CDR3 comprises 12 residues. J lost 5 bases, V lost 8 bases, and 0 bases had no gene match. In nucleotides, the CDR3 is TGTGCCAGTGGACTAGCGGGGGAGACCCAGTACTTC. Encoded protein: CASGLAGETQYF.

This sequence joins TRBV7-2 and TRBJ2-3; 10 nucleotides align to TRBD2. Germline values: CDR1 SGHTA, CDR2 FQGNSA. The CDR3 is 17 residues long. Trimming took 1 base from V and 4 from J; bases not matched to a gene: 8. CDR3 protein: CASSLGLSGGAADTQYF. CDR3 nucleotides: TGTGCCAGCAGCTTAGGGCTAAGCGGGGGGGCCGCAGATACGCAGTATTTT.

The rearrangement links TRBV4-1 to TRBJ1-4; D is unclear. V gave up 1 base and J gave up 6 bases, with 18 bases separating them. The germline V gene has CDR1 MGHRA and CDR2 YSYEKL. The CDR3 totals 17 residues. DNA of the CDR3: TGCGCCAGCAGCCAAGGTGGCGCTTTCGGGTGGGATGAAAAACTGTTTTTT. Translation: CASSQGGAFGWDEKLFF.

This chain links TRBV11-2 with TRBJ2-5, with no clear D. Germline V gives CDR1 SGHAT, CDR2 FQNNGV. Trimming took off 5 bases at V and 1 base at J, with 11 bases between the two ends. The CDR3 extends over 14 amino acids. The CDR3: CASSPKRIQETQYF. The CDR3, as DNA: TGTGCCAGCAGCCCAAAGAGGATCCAAGAGACCCAGTACTTC.

J is TRBJ1-1 and V is TRBV23-1; no definite D call. TRBV23-1 is identified as an open reading frame with a role that is uncertain. Trimming took off 2 bases at V and 9 bases at J, with 19 bases between the two ends. CDR3 size: 15 residues. This chain's CDR3 is CASSQKRDPSHQAFF. DNA for the CDR3: TGCGCCAGCAGTCAAAAGAGGGATCCCAGCCACCAAGCTTTCTTT.

About this clone: Other DNA sequences in the sample encode the same CDR3. The chain uses TRBV5-5 and TRBJ1-5; 7 nucleotides agree with TRBD1. V lost 4 bases and J lost 4; bases outside the gene matches: 8. The V gene's germline CDR1 is SGHKS and CDR2 YYEKEE (reference sequence). The length of the CDR3 is 15 residues. The CDR3 nucleotides read TGTGCCAGCAGCCCCGCGGGACAGCTAAATCAGCCCCAGCATTTT. Amino acids: CASSPAGQLNQPQHF.

The chain joins TRBV6-1 to TRBJ1-2; a weak D match, TRBD1 (5 bases). The CDR3 totals 14 residues. Per germline, CDR1 MNHNS and CDR2 SASEGT. V lost 4 bases and J 8 bases, leaving 17 bases between the germline ends. The CDR3: CASSAGGLSWGYTF. The DNA of the CDR3 is TGTGCCAGCAGTGCCGGGGGGTTGAGTTGGGGCTACACCTTC.

This clone came up a few times. This chain links TRBV29-1 with TRBJ1-1; 8 nucleotides align to TRBD1. The length of the CDR3 is 14 residues. Germline CDR1 reads SQVTM; CDR2 reads ANQGSEA. The V segment lost 0 bases and the J segment 4 bases; nucleotides outside the gene matches: 4. The CDR3 region is CSVEDRGLTTEAFF. Written as DNA, the CDR3 is TGCAGCGTTGAAGACAGGGGGCTTACCACTGAAGCTTTCTTT.

This clone was seen only a few times. J is TRBJ2-7 and V is TRBV5-1; 9 bases fit TRBD2. There are 16 residues in the CDR3. V shed 4 bases and J 0 bases; nucleotides not matched to a gene: 8. Germline loops: CDR1 SGHRS, CDR2 YFSETQ. CDR3 nucleotide sequence: TGCGCCAGCAGCCCGGGACTAGCCGCCCCCTCCTACGAGCAGTACTTC. It yields the protein CASSPGLAAPSYEQYF.